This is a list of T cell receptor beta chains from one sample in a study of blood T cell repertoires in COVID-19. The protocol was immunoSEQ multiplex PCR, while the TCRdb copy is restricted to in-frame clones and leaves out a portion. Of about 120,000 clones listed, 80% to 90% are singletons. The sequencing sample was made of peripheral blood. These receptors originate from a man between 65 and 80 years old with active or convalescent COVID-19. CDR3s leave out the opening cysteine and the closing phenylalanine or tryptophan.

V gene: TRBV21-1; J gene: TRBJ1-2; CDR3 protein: ASTRQTANYGYT
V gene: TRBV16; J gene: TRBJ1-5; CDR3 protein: ASSQSSLGSNQPQH
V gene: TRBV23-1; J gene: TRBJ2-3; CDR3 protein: ASSQSVQGRWDTQY
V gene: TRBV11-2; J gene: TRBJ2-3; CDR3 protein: ASSQTIAGAKSTDTQY
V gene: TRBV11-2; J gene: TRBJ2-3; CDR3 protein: ASSLGSGMQDTQY
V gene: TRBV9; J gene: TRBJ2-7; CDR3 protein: ASSFGTSGTYEQY
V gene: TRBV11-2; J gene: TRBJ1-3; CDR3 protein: ASSPQNSGNTIY
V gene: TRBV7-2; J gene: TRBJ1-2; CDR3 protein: ASSLPGTGSNYGYT
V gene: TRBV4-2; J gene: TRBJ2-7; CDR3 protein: ASSQVGTSNPEQY
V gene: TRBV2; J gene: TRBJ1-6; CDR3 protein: ASLRTVYNSPLH